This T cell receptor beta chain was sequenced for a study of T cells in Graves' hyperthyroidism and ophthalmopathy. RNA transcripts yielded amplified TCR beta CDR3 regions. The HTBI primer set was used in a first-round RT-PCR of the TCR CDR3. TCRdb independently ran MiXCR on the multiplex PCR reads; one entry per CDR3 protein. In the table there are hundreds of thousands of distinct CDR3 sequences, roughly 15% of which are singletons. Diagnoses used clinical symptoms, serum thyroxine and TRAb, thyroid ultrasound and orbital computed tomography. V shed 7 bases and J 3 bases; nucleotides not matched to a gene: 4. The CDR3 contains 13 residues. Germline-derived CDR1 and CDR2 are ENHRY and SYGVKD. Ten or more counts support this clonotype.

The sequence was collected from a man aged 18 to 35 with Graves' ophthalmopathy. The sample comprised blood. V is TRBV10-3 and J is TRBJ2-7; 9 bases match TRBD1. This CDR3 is CAITPGQGYEQYF. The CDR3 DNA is TGTGCCATCACCCCGGGACAGGGCTACGAGCAGTACTTC.